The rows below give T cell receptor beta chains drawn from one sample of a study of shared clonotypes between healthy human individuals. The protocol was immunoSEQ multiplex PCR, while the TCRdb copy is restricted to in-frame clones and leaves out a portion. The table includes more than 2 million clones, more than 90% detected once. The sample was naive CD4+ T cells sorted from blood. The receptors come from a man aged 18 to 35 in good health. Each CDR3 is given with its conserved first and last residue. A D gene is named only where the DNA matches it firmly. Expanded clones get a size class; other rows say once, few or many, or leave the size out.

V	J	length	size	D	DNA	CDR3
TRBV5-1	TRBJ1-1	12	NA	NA	TGCGCCAGCAGCTTGGTGGGGACTGAAGCTTTCTTT	CASSLVGTEAFF
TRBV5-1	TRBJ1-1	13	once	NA	TGCGCCAGCAGTTTGGACCTTAACACTGAAGCTTTCTTT	CASSLDLNTEAFF
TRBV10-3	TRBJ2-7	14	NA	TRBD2	TGTGCCATCAGTGAAACTAGCGGGATAGGCGAGCAGTACTTC	CAISETSGIGEQYF
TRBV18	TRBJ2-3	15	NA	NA	TGTGCCAGCCAAAATAATGGGGGCTTTACAGATACGCAGTATTTT	CASQNNGGFTDTQYF
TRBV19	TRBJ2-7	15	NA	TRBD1	TGTGCCAGTAGTTACGCCGGGACAGGGAGCTACGAGCAGTACTTC	CASSYAGTGSYEQYF
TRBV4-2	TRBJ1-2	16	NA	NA	TGTGCCAGCAGCCAAGAACACGGGGGGCATTACTATGGCTACACCTTC	CASSQEHGGHYYGYTF
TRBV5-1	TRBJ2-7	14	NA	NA	TGCGCCAGCAGCTTAACTGAGGTTTCCTACGAGCAGTACTTC	CASSLTEVSYEQYF
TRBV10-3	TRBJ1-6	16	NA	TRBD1	TGTGCCATCAGTGCGACAGGGGGAGCGGATAATTCACCCCTCCACTTT	CAISATGGADNSPLHF
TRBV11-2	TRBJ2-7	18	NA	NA	TGTGCCAGCAGCTTAGATCTAATGATCTCGGGCAGAGTCGACGAGCAGTACTTC	CASSLDLMISGRVDEQYF
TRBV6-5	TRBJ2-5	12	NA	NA	TGTGCCAGCACGGGAGTAGCAGAGACCCAGTACTTC	CASTGVAETQYF
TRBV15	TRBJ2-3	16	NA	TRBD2	TGTGCCACCAGCAGGGGTACTAGCGGGGGGGCAGATACGCAGTATTTT	CATSRGTSGGADTQYF
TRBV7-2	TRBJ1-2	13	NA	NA	TGTGCCAGCGGACAGACCCCTAACTATGGCTACACCTTC	CASGQTPNYGYTF
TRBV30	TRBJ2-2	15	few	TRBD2	TGTGCCTGGAGTCGATGGGGGGGAAACACCGGGGAGCTGTTTTTT	CAWSRWGGNTGELFF
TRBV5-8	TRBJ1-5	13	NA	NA	TGTGCCAGCAGCTTGTTCGAAGATCAGCCCCAGCATTTT	CASSLFEDQPQHF
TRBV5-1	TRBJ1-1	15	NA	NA	TGCGCCAGCAGCGTTCAGGGGTTGGGGAACACTGAAGCTTTCTTT	CASSVQGLGNTEAFF
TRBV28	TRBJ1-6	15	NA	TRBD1	TGTGCCAGCAGGGGACAGGGGGTGAGCAATTCACCCCTCCACTTT	CASRGQGVSNSPLHF
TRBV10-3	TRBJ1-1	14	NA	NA	TGTGCCATCAGTGAGTCGGTGGAATACACTGAAGCTTTCTTT	CAISESVEYTEAFF
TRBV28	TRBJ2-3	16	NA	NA	TGTGCCAGCAGCTCTAGGAATGAGGAGACGTGGGATACGCAGTATTTT	CASSSRNEETWDTQYF
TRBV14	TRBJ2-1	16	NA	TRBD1	TGTGCCAGCACCAAGAGACAGGGAGACCTCTACGGTGAGCAGTTCTTC	CASTKRQGDLYGEQFF
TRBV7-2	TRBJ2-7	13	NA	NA	TGTGCCAGCAGCAATATTGGAGGGTACGAGCAGTACTTC	CASSNIGGYEQYF
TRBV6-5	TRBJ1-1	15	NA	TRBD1	TGTGCCAGCAGTTACTCGAGACAGGGAAGGACTGAAGCTTTCTTT	CASSYSRQGRTEAFF
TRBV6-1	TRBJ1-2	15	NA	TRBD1	TGTGCCAGCAGTGCGAATGACAGGGGGTTCTCGAGCTACACCTTC	CASSANDRGFSSYTF
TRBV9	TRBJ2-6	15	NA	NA	TGTGCCAGCAGCGTAGTCGCCTCTGGGGCCAACGTCCTGACTTTC	CASSVVASGANVLTF
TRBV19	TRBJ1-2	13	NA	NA	TGTGCCAGTAGTATGTTGCCGGGGTATGGCTACACCTTC	CASSMLPGYGYTF
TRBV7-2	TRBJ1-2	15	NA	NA	TGTGCCAGCAGCTTGGGTTCGGGGGGCGCGGATGGCTACACCTTC	CASSLGSGGADGYTF
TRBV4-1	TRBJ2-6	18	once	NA	TGCGCCAGCAGCCCAGGGTTTCCGTTCCTCTCTGGGGCCAACGTCCTGACTTTC	CASSPGFPFLSGANVLTF
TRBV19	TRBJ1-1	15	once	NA	TGTGCCAGTAACCAGGGGTTGGGGTGGAACACTGAAGCTTTCTTT	CASNQGLGWNTEAFF
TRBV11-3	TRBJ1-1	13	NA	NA	TGTGCCAGCAGTCGACAGGAGAACACTGAAGCTTTCTTT	CASSRQENTEAFF
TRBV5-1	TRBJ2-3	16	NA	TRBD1	TGCGCCAGCAGCCCAAGGGACAGGGGGTTCACAGATACGCAGTATTTT	CASSPRDRGFTDTQYF
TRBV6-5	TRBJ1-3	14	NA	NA	TGTGCCAGCAGTTCAGGGGCCTCTGGAAACACCATATATTTT	CASSSGASGNTIYF
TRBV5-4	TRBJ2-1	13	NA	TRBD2	TGTGCCAGCAGCAACCTCGGGGGGAATGAGCAGTTCTTC	CASSNLGGNEQFF
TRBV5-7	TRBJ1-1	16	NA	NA	TGTGCCAGCAGCTTGGTACGGGCCAGGGCGTACACTGAAGCTTTCTTT	CASSLVRARAYTEAFF
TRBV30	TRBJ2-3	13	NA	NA	TGTGCCTGGATTCTCGGGGGGCCAGATACGCAGTATTTT	CAWILGGPDTQYF
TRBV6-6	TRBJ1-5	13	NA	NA	TGTGCCAGCTCCGACGGCCACAATCAGCCCCAGCATTTT	CASSDGHNQPQHF
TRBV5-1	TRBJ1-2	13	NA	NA	TGCGCCAGCAGCTTGATGTTAGGGGGTGGCTCCACCTTC	CASSLMLGGGSTF
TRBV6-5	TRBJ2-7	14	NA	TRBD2	TGTGCCAGCACCAAAGCGGGAGGGCGATACGAGCAGTACTTC	CASTKAGGRYEQYF
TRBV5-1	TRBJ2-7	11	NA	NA	TGCGCCAGCAGCCTGGAAGGGGAGCAGTACTTC	CASSLEGEQYF
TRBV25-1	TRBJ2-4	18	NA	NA	TGTGCCAGCAGTGAATCCCTGGCATCTGGGAGGTTAGGAAACATTCAGTACTTC	CASSESLASGRLGNIQYF
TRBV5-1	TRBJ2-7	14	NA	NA	TGCGCCAGCAGCTTGGGAGGGACCACCTACGAGCAGTACTTC	CASSLGGTTYEQYF
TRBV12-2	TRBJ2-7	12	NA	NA	TGTGCAAGTCGGCAGGGGGCTGACGAGCAGTACTTC	CASRQGADEQYF
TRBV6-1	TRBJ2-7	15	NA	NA	TGTGCCAGCAGTGAAATCGACAGGAACTCCTACGAGCAGTACTTC	CASSEIDRNSYEQYF
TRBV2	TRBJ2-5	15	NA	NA	TGTGCCAGCAGGAGGACAGACCGGAGGGGAGAGACCCAGTACTTC	CASRRTDRRGETQYF
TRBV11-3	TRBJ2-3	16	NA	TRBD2	TGTGCCAGCAGCTTAGGTGTGGGGGAGGGCCCAGATACGCAGTATTTT	CASSLGVGEGPDTQYF
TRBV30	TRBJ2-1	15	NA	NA	TGTGCCTGGAAAGTATCCCATCTCAGGGTTGATGAGCAGTTCTTC	CAWKVSHLRVDEQFF
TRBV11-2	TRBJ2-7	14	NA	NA	TGTGCCAGCGGAGGCTTGCGGGGGCTCTACGAGCAGTACTTC	CASGGLRGLYEQYF
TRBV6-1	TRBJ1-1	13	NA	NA	TGTGCCAGCAGTGAAGAGGGACACACTGAAGCTTTCTTT	CASSEEGHTEAFF
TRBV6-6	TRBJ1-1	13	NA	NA	TGTGCCACTGGGAAAGGTGGGAACACTGAAGCTTTCTTT	CATGKGGNTEAFF
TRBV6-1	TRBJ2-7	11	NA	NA	TGTGCCAGCAGACAGGGTTACGAGCAGTACTTC	CASRQGYEQYF
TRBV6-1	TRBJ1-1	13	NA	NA	TGTGCCAGCAGCAGTGGCACTTACACTGAAGCTTTCTTT	CASSSGTYTEAFF
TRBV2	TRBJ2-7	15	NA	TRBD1	TGTGCCAGCAGTGAAGTCGGACAGGGGGCTTACGAGCAGTACTTC	CASSEVGQGAYEQYF
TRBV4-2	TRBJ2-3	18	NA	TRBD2	TGTGCCAGCAGCCAAGAGGCCGGGCTAGCGGGAGTCGGGGATACGCAGTATTTT	CASSQEAGLAGVGDTQYF
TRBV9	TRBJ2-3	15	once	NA	TGTGCCAGCAGCGTCGCGGGGCAGCCCACAGATACGCAGTATTTT	CASSVAGQPTDTQYF
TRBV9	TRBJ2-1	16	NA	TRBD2	TGTGCCAGCAGCGTAGATGGCGGGAGCTCCTACAATGAGCAGTTCTTC	CASSVDGGSSYNEQFF
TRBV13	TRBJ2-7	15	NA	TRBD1	TGTGCCAGCAGCCCCCGGGACAGGGGCTCCTACGAGCAGTACTTC	CASSPRDRGSYEQYF
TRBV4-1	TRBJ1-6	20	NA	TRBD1	TGCGCCAGCAGCCCACTCGGAACCGGGACAGGGCTGACCTATAATTCACCCCTCCACTTT	CASSPLGTGTGLTYNSPLHF
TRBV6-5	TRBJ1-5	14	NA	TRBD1	TGTGCCAGCAGACCCCTGACAGGGCGGAAGGCCCAGCATTTT	CASRPLTGRKAQHF
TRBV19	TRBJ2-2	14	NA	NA	TGTGCCAGTAGCGGCAAAGCGAACACCGGGGAGCTGTTTTTT	CASSGKANTGELFF
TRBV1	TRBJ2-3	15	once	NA	TGCACCAGCACCACACTAGCGGGAGAGTCGGATACGCAGTATTTT	CTSTTLAGESDTQYF
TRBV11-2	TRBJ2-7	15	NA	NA	TGTGCCAGCAGCTTAGTCCGGGACCAGACGCACGAGCAGTACTTC	CASSLVRDQTHEQYF